What follows are 21 T cell receptor beta chains derived from one specimen sequenced in a study of graft-versus-host responses after intestinal transplantation. Irradiated stimulators labeled with violet dye, around 200,000 in number, were plated with around 200,000 CFSE-labeled responders. TCRdb keeps only in-frame clones here, not all; method: immunoSEQ multiplex PCR. Altogether about 8,900 clones are present, 27% being singletons, with the ten largest covering over 4%. This specimen consisted of alloreactive CD8+ T cells from a mixed lymphocyte reaction culture, obtained before transplantation. Specified subset: CFSE-low proliferating T cells sorted from roughly 6-day pre-transplant mixed lymphocyte reaction (GvH or HvG direction). These receptors came from a human patient who was an organ donor for intestinal transplantation.

This clone showed up just a few times. The rearrangement links TRBV30 to TRBJ1-2, with D unresolved. CDR1 and CDR2 (germline): GTSNPN, SVGIG (reference sequence). V lost 2 bases, J lost 5 bases, and 9 bases lay in between. The CDR3 is made up of 12 amino acids. The CDR3 region is CAWSPPEYGYTF. The CDR3 coding sequence is TGTGCCTGGAGTCCCCCAGAATATGGCTACACCTTC.

This clone is classed as medium-sized (0.01 to 0.1%). This chain joins TRBV5-4 and TRBJ2-3, with TRBD1 matching over 9 bases. CDR1 and CDR2 from the germline V gene are SGHNT and YYREEE (reference sequence). CDR3 length equals 16 residues. The V segment lost 3 bases and the J segment 3 bases; nucleotides outside the gene matches: 8. CDR3 nucleotide sequence: TGTGCCAGCAGCTCAACTACAGGGGGCGCGACAGATACGCAGTATTTT. Residues: CASSSTTGGATDTQYF.

This clone appeared a single time. The rearrangement joins TRBV2 to TRBJ2-1; 7 bases fit TRBD2. Germline V gene data show CDR1 as SNHLY and CDR2 as FYNNEI. The CDR3 contains 14 residues. The V segment lost 2 bases and the J segment 3 bases; nucleotides outside the gene matches: 1. CDR3 DNA: TGTGCCAGCAGTGAACTAGCGGACTACAATGAGCAGTTCTTC. Its protein product is CASSELADYNEQFF.

J is TRBJ1-2 and V is TRBV7-9; D is possibly TRBD1 (6 bases). The germline CDR1 and CDR2 sequences are SEHNR and FQNEAQ (reference sequence). V lost 1 base, J lost 8 bases, and 11 bases lay in between. The CDR3 is made up of 13 amino acids. In DNA, the CDR3 is TGTGCCAGCAGCTTAGGACAGGTTTCCGGCTACACCTTC. This translates into CASSLGQVSGYTF.

The genes are TRBV7-9 and TRBJ1-1; no definite D call. V dropped 2 bases and J dropped 3 bases, with 10 bases sitting between them. Germline values: CDR1 SEHNR, CDR2 FQNEAQ (reference sequence). The CDR3 is 14 residues long. DNA of the CDR3: TGTGCCAGCAGCTTACATGTAGAGGACACTGAAGCTTTCTTT. This translates into CASSLHVEDTEAFF.

This clone is medium-sized by share. The chain links TRBV27 to TRBJ2-5; D uncertain. The germline V gene has CDR1 MNHEY and CDR2 SMNVEV (reference sequence). Trimming removed 2 bases from V and 2 bases from J, with 6 bases in between. This CDR3 is 13 amino acids long. CDR3 in DNA: TGTGCCAGCAGTTTAGCGCTTCAAGAGACCCAGTACTTC. Its protein product is CASSLALQETQYF.

The table lists this clone with a few counts. This chain uses TRBV4-3 with TRBJ2-7; 11 bases are a match to TRBD2. The ends lost 0 bases at V and 6 bases at J; junction bases unmatched: 4. The CDR3 loop spans 15 amino acids. Germline CDR1 reads LGHNA; CDR2 reads YSLEER. This CDR3 is CASSQEGLADSEQYF. CDR3 sequence (DNA): TGCGCCAGCAGCCAAGAGGGACTAGCGGACAGCGAGCAGTACTTC.

Remarks on this clone: At one end, the junction sequence differs from germline, possibly due to a read error. The rearrangement joins TRBV19 to TRBJ1-5; D gene uncertain. There are 16 residues in the CDR3. In germline, CDR1 is LNHDA, CDR2 SQIVND (reference sequence). CDR3 bases: TGTGACAGTAGTATAGGCAGGTTTTATAGCAATCAGCCCCAGCATTTT. This codes for CDSSIGRFYSNQPQHF.

Points on this clone: A read error may produce the germline difference seen at one junction end. This chain joins TRBV5-1 and TRBJ2-7, with 10 positions matching TRBD2. Per germline, CDR1 SGHRS and CDR2 YFSETQ. The CDR3 spans 15 residues. This CDR3 reads CASSFDLAGVNEQYF. The CDR3 DNA follows: TGTGCCAGCAGCTTCGACCTAGCGGGAGTCAACGAGCAGTACTTC.

Concerning this clone itself: It differs at one base from a far larger clone, so likely a read error. This chain joins TRBV29-1 and TRBJ2-7, with D unresolved. The CDR3 contains 14 residues. Germline lookup yields CDR1 SQVTM and CDR2 ANQGSEA. V dropped 0 bases and J dropped 1 base, with 10 bases sitting between them. CDR3 nucleotides: TGCAGCGTTGAAGAGCGGTCCGGGTCCTACGAGCAGTACTTC. This translates into CSVEERSGSYEQYF.

Comments on this clone: Being one base from a much bigger clone, this may be a read error. This chain uses TRBV30 with TRBJ2-7, with D possibly TRBD2 on 6 matching bases. From germline, CDR1 is GTSNPN and CDR2 SVGIG (reference sequence). V dropped 3 bases and J dropped 9 bases, with 18 bases sitting between them. CDR3 length equals 13 residues. This CDR3 is CAWRGGTGLWQYF. The DNA for the CDR3 is TGTGCCTGGAGGGGCGGGACCGGGCTTTGGCAGTACTTC.

In its sample, this clone was seen a few times. This likely came from a read error, as a far larger clone is one base away. This same CDR3 is encoded by further DNA sequences in the sample. The rearrangement uses TRBV5-4 and TRBJ1-2; D perhaps matches TRBD1 (6 bases). V lost 4 bases to trimming and J lost 8 bases, with 21 bases between them. Germline lookup yields CDR1 SGHNT and CDR2 YYREEE (reference sequence). The CDR3 sequence is 15 residues long. The CDR3 coding sequence is TGTGCCAGCAGCCCGCTCGAGGGGGATCCGGGGGGCTACACCTTC. It is translated as CASSPLEGDPGGYTF.

The chain uses TRBV10-1 and TRBJ2-7; a possible D gene is TRBD1 (5 bases). The CDR3 loop spans 12 amino acids. V lost 5 bases, J lost 1 base, and 6 bases lay in between. Germline V gives CDR1 WNHNN, CDR2 SYGVQD (reference sequence). CDR3 in amino acids: CASSQGSYEQYF. As DNA, the CDR3 is TGCGCCAGCAGTCAGGGTTCCTACGAGCAGTACTTC.

By share of the sample, this clone is medium-sized. The V call is TRBV4-1, the J call TRBJ2-6, with D perhaps TRBD1 (6 bases). The CDR3 runs to 16 residues. V lost 3 bases, J lost 4 bases, and 13 bases lay in between. In germline, CDR1 is MGHRA, CDR2 YSYEKL. The CDR3 coding sequence is TGCGCCAGCAGCCACGCCCAGGGGTACGGGGCCAACGTCCTGACTTTC. Translating gives CASSHAQGYGANVLTF.

This chain links TRBV19 with TRBJ1-2; TRBD1 matches 8 bases. V was pared by 7 bases and J by 0 bases, with 4 bases of the junction left unmatched. There are 14 residues in the CDR3. CDR1 and CDR2 (germline): LNHDA, SQIVND (reference sequence). CDR3 DNA: TGTGCCAGTACCTCGACAGGGGCTAACTATGGCTACACCTTC. Its translation: CASTSTGANYGYTF.

The rearrangement joins TRBV5-6 to TRBJ1-2; D unresolved. This CDR3 is built from 14 residues. Trimming took 0 bases from V and 6 from J, leaving 12 bases between them. CDR1 is SGHDT and CDR2 is YYEEEE in the germline V gene. The chain's CDR3 is CASSLANGVDGYTF. The DNA for the CDR3 is TGTGCCAGCAGCTTGGCCAACGGTGTCGATGGCTACACCTTC. Combining the CDR3 with reference TRBV5-6 and TRBJ1-2 gives the whole variable domain DAGVTQSPTHLIKTRGQQVTLRCSPKSGHDTVSWYQQALGQGPQFIFQYYEEEERQRGNFPDRFSGHQFPNYSSELNVNALLLGDSALYLCASSLANGVDGYTFGSGTRLTVV.

This clone was observed a few times. The chain joins TRBV6-5 to TRBJ2-7; 12 nucleotides align to TRBD2. The last part of the DNA fits TRBJ2-5 better; the J call may be wrong. The CDR3 runs to 15 residues. The V gene's germline CDR1 is MNHEY and CDR2 SVGAGI. In DNA, the CDR3 is TGTGCCAGCAGTCCTCTAGCGGGAGGGAAAGAGACCCAGTACTTC. Translated: CASSPLAGGKETQYF.

This clone has only a few counts. A far bigger clonotype differs at one base, so this is likely a read error. The J gene is TRBJ2-7, the V gene TRBV5-1; 12 bases align to TRBD1. J gave up 5 bases and V 2 bases, and 5 bases lay outside the gene matches. CDR1 is SGHRS, CDR2 YFSETQ, per germline. CDR3 size: 15 residues. In nucleotides, the CDR3 is TGCGCCAGCAGCTTAGGGACAGGGGGCCGGGACGAGCAGTACTTC. Amino acid sequence: CASSLGTGGRDEQYF.

This clone showed up just a few times. The chain links TRBV30 to TRBJ2-1; perhaps D is TRBD1 or TRBD2 (5 bases each). The CDR3 consists of 14 residues. The germline V gene has CDR1 GTSNPN and CDR2 SVGIG (reference sequence). Deletions cut 8 bases from V and 8 bases from J, with 22 bases between. For the CDR3, the DNA is TGTGCCGGTAAAGGTAAGGCTAGCAGGGATGAGCAGTTCTTC. Residues: CAGKGKASRDEQFF.

This clone was counted only a few times. This sequence joins TRBV4-3 and TRBJ2-1; D remains ambiguous. The ends were cut back, 0 bases at V and 2 bases at J, with 8 bases in the middle. The length of the CDR3 is 15 residues. CDR1 and CDR2 from the germline V gene are LGHNA and YSLEER. CDR3 sequence: CASSQDRGAYNEQFF. Written as DNA, the CDR3 is TGCGCCAGCAGCCAAGACCGCGGAGCCTACAATGAGCAGTTCTTC.

This clone turned up a few times. The V call is TRBV4-3, the J call TRBJ1-1; possible D gene TRBD1, 5 bases. V was cut by 4 bases and J by 11 bases, with 23 bases left in between. CDR1 and CDR2 from the germline V gene are LGHNA and YSLEER. The CDR3 is 15 amino acids. The CDR3 loop reads CASSPGPGLPRGAFF. CDR3 nucleotides: TGCGCCAGCAGCCCGGGTCCGGGGCTGCCGCGGGGGGCTTTCTTT.